The following is a T cell receptor beta chain sequence with its context. This clonotype showed up just a few times. Which antigen it targets is not known. No much larger clone is present one base from it, and per-base qualities are unavailable. This record comes from a study of T-cell reconstitution after alpha-beta-depleted transplantation in children (dated by TCRdb to 2016 to 2018). For context, the study as a whole: Using TCR repertoire profiling, the study quantitatively followed how T-cell immune reconstitution unfolded in children after TCRalphabeta/CD19-depleted allogeneic hematopoietic cell transplantation. Results the study describes overall, beyond this receptor: In some patients, high TCRbeta diversity at day 60 was attributed to recipient T cells and intrathymic progenitors that had survived conditioning. Over subsequent months, a decline in hyperexpanded clone frequencies was noted, and after one year, T-cell counts and TCRbeta diversity were mostly ascribed to newly produced T cells. About two months after transplant, the apparently early recovery of alphabetaT-cell counts reportedly depended on just several hundred clones that had expanded rapidly and came from non-depleted graft cells.

Explained via the paper, the treatment or condition label denotes: allogeneic hematopoietic cell transplantation with graft depleted of TCRalphabeta T cells and CD19 B cells. The children who served as transplant recipients had been given grafts of TCRalphabeta/CD19-depleted allogeneic hematopoietic cells. Deletion took 6 bases off V and 0 bases off J, with a span of 14 bases between the germline ends. Counted from cysteine to phenylalanine, this CDR3 has 16 amino acids. Kept here is only the CDR3 DNA, which spans 48 bases and is read in frame from base 1. Based on the germline V gene, the CDR1 and CDR2 sequences are KGHSH and LQKENI. The protocol used for the library was PCR. Sequenced on an Illumina HiSeq 2500. TCR libraries were prepared with molecular barcoding, using unique molecular identifiers to normalize TCRbeta repertoire quantification. The public sequencing data were trimmed at Q25 with fastp and processed into clonotypes with MiXCR by TCRdb, which kept only in-frame beta chains. Entries are consolidated by CDR3 protein sequence, retaining the most common genes and DNA. The sample records hundreds of thousands of distinct CDR3 sequences, around 13% of which are singletons. The ten largest account for 0.79% of the sample.

The sequence links TRBV18 to TRBJ1-4; TRBD1 might be the D gene, on 5 matching bases. Sequences were derived from PBMCs, sampled before TCRalphabeta/CD19-depleted stem cell transplant. The receptor comes from a girl aged 2 to 10 with congenital amegakaryocytic thrombocytopenia, due to receive a stem cell transplant. The DNA sequence is as follows: TGTGCCAGCTCCCTTGGACAAGCTTCAACTAATGAAAAACTGTTTTTT. Its protein reads: CASSLGQASTNEKLFF.